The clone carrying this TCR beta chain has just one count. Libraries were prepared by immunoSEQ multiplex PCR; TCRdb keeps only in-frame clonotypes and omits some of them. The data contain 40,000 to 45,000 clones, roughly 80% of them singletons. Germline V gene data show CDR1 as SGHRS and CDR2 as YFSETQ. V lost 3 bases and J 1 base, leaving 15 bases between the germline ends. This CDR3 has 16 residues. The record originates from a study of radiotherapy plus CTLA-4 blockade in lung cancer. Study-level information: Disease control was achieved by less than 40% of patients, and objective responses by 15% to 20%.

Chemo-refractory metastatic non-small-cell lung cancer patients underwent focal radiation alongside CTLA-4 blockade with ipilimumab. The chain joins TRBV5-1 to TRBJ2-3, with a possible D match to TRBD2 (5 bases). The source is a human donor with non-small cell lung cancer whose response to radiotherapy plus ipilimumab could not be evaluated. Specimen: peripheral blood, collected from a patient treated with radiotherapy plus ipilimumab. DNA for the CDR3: TGCGCCAGCAGCTCAACTAGATTTGGTGGCACAGATACGCAGTATTTT. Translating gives CASSSTRFGGTDTQYF. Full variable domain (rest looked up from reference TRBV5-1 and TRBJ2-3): KAGVTQTPRYLIKTRGQQVTLSCSPISGHRSVSWYQQTPGQGLQFLFEYFSETQRNKGNFPGRFSGRQFSNSRSEMNVSTLELGDSALYLCASSSTRFGGTDTQYFGPGTRLTVL.